This TCR beta chain was found in a study of T cells in tuberculosis. Study details: This South African cohort compared adolescents with or without latent tuberculosis against adults with active tuberculosis. Study outcomes and limitations: Active tuberculosis patients had shorter CDR3-alpha; the beta difference was nonsignificant. Cases with active tuberculosis were adults, while controls were adolescents. Smaller distances to GMM-specific TCRs suggested their expansion in active tuberculosis.

Worth noting for this clone: The antigen is not known.

Germline V gene lookup returns CDR1 SGHTA and CDR2 FQGNSA. The CDR3 extends over 15 amino acids. V trimming: 4 bases; J trimming: 4 bases; junction bases outside the gene matches: 7. The assay was immunoSEQ multiplex PCR, and TCRdb's table has in-frame clones only and misses some. Of tens of thousands of clones in the sample, roughly nine tenths were seen once. The chain joins TRBV7-2 to TRBJ1-5; the match to TRBD1 covers 7 bases. The material sequenced was PBMCs. This clonotype was sampled from a donor between 10 and 35 years old with latent tuberculosis or without tuberculosis infection. Some clones in this sample may be carry-over from other donors' samples. CDR3 bases: TGTGCCAGCAGCTCCCGACAGGGATGGAATCAGCCCCAGCATTTT. This translates into CASSSRQGWNQPQHF. Filled out from reference TRBV7-2 and TRBJ1-5, the complete variable domain reads GAGVSQSPSNKVTEKGKDVELRCDPISGHTALYWYRQSLGQGLEFLIYFQGNSAPDKSGLPSDRFSAERTGGSVSTLTIQRTQQEDSAVYLCASSSRQGWNQPQHFGDGTRLSIL.